This is a list of T cell receptor beta chains from one sample in a study of shared T cell receptors in the human thymus. The repertoire was sequenced with immunoSEQ multiplex PCR; TCRdb's copy has only in-frame clones and lacks some. The sample lists approximately 660,000 clones, 88% occurring once. These data were also filed under a second study, of human thymus T cells.

The sample was thymocytes. These receptors originate from a boy under two years old with a congenital heart defect. Both conserved end residues are part of each CDR3. A D gene is named only where the DNA matches it firmly. Clone size, where shown, is once, few, many, or a class for clones that have expanded.

TRBJ2-7 . TRBV28 TRBD2 TGTGCCCGCCACGGAGCGGGACCTCCCGAGCAGTACTTC CARHGAGPPEQYF
TRBJ2-5 once TRBV6-4 TRBD2 TGTGCCAGCAGCCTACCCGGGACTAGCTGCCGCCAAGAGACCCAGTACTTC CASSLPGTSCRQETQYF
TRBJ2-3 . TRBV14 TRBD2 TGTGCCAGCAGCCAAGCGCCCACCGAGCTAGCGGGAGGAGGAGATACGCAGTATTTT CASSQAPTELAGGGDTQYF
TRBJ2-1 . TRBV7-6 TRBD2 TGTGCCAGCACCTCCACGGAAAGACTAGCGGGAGTGAGGGCCTACAATGAGCAGTTCTTC CASTSTERLAGVRAYNEQFF
TRBJ2-7 . TRBV5-6 . TGTGCCAGCAGCTTGAGTTGGTACTCGTACGAGCAGTACTTC CASSLSWYSYEQYF
TRBJ2-4 few TRBV4-3 . TGCGCCAGCAGCCAAGTAATCCATCACGGGGGACCCAAAAACATTCAGTACTTC CASSQVIHHGGPKNIQYF
TRBJ2-7 . TRBV5-6 . TGTGCCAGCAGCTTATCCAGGGTCTACGAGCAGTACTTC CASSLSRVYEQYF
TRBJ2-3 few TRBV7-2 TRBD2 TGTGCCAGCAGCTTAGCGCCCCTAGCGGCCATGAACACAGATACGCAGTATTTT CASSLAPLAAMNTDTQYF
TRBJ2-1 . TRBV29-1 TRBD2 TGCAGCGAAGTCCCGGGACTAGCGGGAAATGAGCAGTTCTTC CSEVPGLAGNEQFF
TRBJ2-1 few TRBV14 TRBD2 TGTGCCAGCAGCCAAGCCGTTCCGCGTAGCGGGGGGGAGCAGTTCTTC CASSQAVPRSGGEQFF
TRBJ2-7 . TRBV27 TRBD2 TGTGCCAGCAGTCCGCCGGGACTAGCGGGTACCTACGAGCAGTACTTC CASSPPGLAGTYEQYF
TRBJ2-1 few TRBV11-3 . TGTGCCAGCAGCTTAGTATCAGTTCCTGAGCAGTTCTTC CASSLVSVPEQFF
TRBJ2-5 . TRBV5-1 TRBD2 TGCGCCAGCAGCGGGACTAGCGGGAGCAGTCAAGAGACCCAGTACTTC CASSGTSGSSQETQYF
TRBJ2-1 . TRBV6-5 TRBD2 TGTGCCAGCAGTTACTCGGCTAGCGGGCCCTACAATGAGCAGTTCTTC CASSYSASGPYNEQFF
TRBJ1-4 . TRBV14 . TGTGCCAGCATCGGGGAGGGGCGGGGGAGGAGTGAAAAACTGTTTTTT CASIGEGRGRSEKLFF
TRBJ2-7 . TRBV27 TRBD2 TGTGCCAGCAGAGCTAGCGGATCCTACGAGCAGTACTTC CASRASGSYEQYF
TRBJ2-1 . TRBV4-2 TRBD2 TGTGCCAGCAGCCAGAACGTCGGGCGGGAGGGTAGAGGTGAGCAGTTCTTC CASSQNVGREGRGEQFF
TRBJ2-5 . TRBV5-1 . TGCGCCAGCAGCTACGGCCGGCAGGGGATGGAGACCCAGTACTTC CASSYGRQGMETQYF
TRBJ2-5 . TRBV15 TRBD2 TGTGCCACCAGCAGTGGGCGGGAGGTACCTTGGAGGAAGGAGACCCAGTACTTC CATSSGREVPWRKETQYF
TRBJ2-2 . TRBV9 TRBD2 TGTGCCAGCAGCCCCTCAAACCGAACTAGCGGGGGGAACACCGGGGAGCTGTTTTTT CASSPSNRTSGGNTGELFF
TRBJ1-5 . TRBV2 TRBD1 TGTGCCAGCAGTGAAGCGTTGGGACAGGGCCACAATAGCAATCAGCCCCAGCATTTT CASSEALGQGHNSNQPQHF
TRBJ2-7 . TRBV10-2 TRBD2 TGCGCCAGCAGTGAACCCAGCGGGACCTACGAGCAGTACTTC CASSEPSGTYEQYF
TRBJ2-2 . TRBV2 TRBD2 TGTGCCAGCAGCGGGGGACTAGCGGCCACCGGGGAGCTGTTTTTT CASSGGLAATGELFF
TRBJ1-4 few TRBV27 TRBD1 TGTGCCAGCAGAGAGACAGGGTCCCCAACTAATGAAAAACTGTTTTTT CASRETGSPTNEKLFF
TRBJ2-3 . TRBV27 TRBD1 TGTGCCAGTTGGGACAGGGAGTCGGATACGCAGTATTTT CASWDRESDTQYF
TRBJ2-5 . TRBV7-9 . TGTGCCAGCAGCTTAGGTCCCGGCCCCTCGGGGGAGACCCAGTACTTC CASSLGPGPSGETQYF
TRBJ2-7 . TRBV30 TRBD1 TGTGCCTGGAGTGCGGGACAGGGGGGATTTTACGAGCAGTACTTC CAWSAGQGGFYEQYF